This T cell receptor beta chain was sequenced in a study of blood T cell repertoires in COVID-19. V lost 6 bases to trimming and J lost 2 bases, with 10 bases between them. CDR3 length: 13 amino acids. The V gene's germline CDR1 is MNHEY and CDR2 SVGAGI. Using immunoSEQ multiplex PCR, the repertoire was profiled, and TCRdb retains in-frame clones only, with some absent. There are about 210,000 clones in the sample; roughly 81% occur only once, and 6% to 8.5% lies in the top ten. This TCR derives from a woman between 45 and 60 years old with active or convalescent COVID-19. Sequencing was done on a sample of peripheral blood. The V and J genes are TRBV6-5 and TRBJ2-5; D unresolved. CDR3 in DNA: TGTGCCAGCAGAAGAACAGAGCAAGAGACCCAGTACTTC. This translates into CASRRTEQETQYF.